A selection of T cell receptor beta chains follows, all from one sample in a study of cytomegalovirus exposure and HLA in healthy donors. The repertoire was sequenced with immunoSEQ multiplex PCR; TCRdb's copy has only in-frame clones and lacks some. The sample gives roughly 100,000 clones, 74% of which show up once; approximately 2.5% is in the top ten. Material for sequencing was PBMCs. Receptors were obtained from a man in his fifties in good health and CMV-seropositive. The CDR3 runs from the conserved cysteine through the conserved F or W. Each record gives: D gene, V gene, clone size, J gene, CDR3 protein, CDR3 DNA. A D gene is named only where the DNA matches it firmly. Size values are once, few and many counts, or a class for expanded clones, and some rows have none.

d_gene: .; v_gene: TRBV2; abundance: .; j_gene: TRBJ2-2; CDR3aa: CASSRDREAGELFF; CDR3nt: TGTGCCAGCAGTAGAGACAGGGAGGCCGGGGAGCTGTTTTTT
d_gene: .; v_gene: TRBV29-1; abundance: once; j_gene: TRBJ1-2; CDR3aa: CSVEDNDRSYGYTF; CDR3nt: TGCAGCGTTGAAGATAATGACAGGAGCTATGGCTACACCTTC
d_gene: TRBD1; v_gene: TRBV30; abundance: .; j_gene: TRBJ1-2; CDR3aa: CAWSDRGDYGYTF; CDR3nt: TGTGCCTGGAGCGACAGGGGCGACTATGGCTACACCTTC
d_gene: TRBD1; v_gene: TRBV11-2; abundance: .; j_gene: TRBJ1-3; CDR3aa: CASRLQGTGNTIYF; CDR3nt: TGTGCCAGCAGATTACAGGGGACTGGAAACACCATATATTTT
d_gene: TRBD2; v_gene: TRBV9; abundance: .; j_gene: TRBJ2-1; CDR3aa: CASSPGGIHNEQFF; CDR3nt: TGTGCCAGCAGCCCCGGGGGGATTCACAATGAGCAGTTCTTC
d_gene: .; v_gene: TRBV7-2; abundance: .; j_gene: TRBJ2-2; CDR3aa: CASSLDYREERELFF; CDR3nt: TGTGCCAGCAGCTTAGACTACAGGGAAGAAAGGGAGCTGTTTTTT
d_gene: TRBD2; v_gene: TRBV7-9; abundance: few; j_gene: TRBJ2-1; CDR3aa: CASSLGRGGNNEQFF; CDR3nt: TGTGCCAGCAGCTTAGGGAGGGGAGGGAATAATGAGCAGTTCTTC
d_gene: TRBD2; v_gene: TRBV19; abundance: .; j_gene: TRBJ2-7; CDR3aa: CASSMTSGPSYEQYF; CDR3nt: TGTGCCAGTAGTATGACTAGCGGTCCTTCCTACGAGCAGTACTTC
d_gene: TRBD2; v_gene: TRBV6-6; abundance: .; j_gene: TRBJ2-1; CDR3aa: CASSETGGGDEQFF; CDR3nt: TGTGCCAGCAGCGAAACGGGGGGGGGCGATGAGCAGTTCTTC
d_gene: TRBD2; v_gene: TRBV18; abundance: .; j_gene: TRBJ2-2; CDR3aa: CASSPFPSGTGELFF; CDR3nt: TGTGCCAGCTCACCATTTCCTAGCGGAACCGGGGAGCTGTTTTTT
d_gene: .; v_gene: TRBV5-1; abundance: .; j_gene: TRBJ1-3; CDR3aa: CASSPGRTSGNTIYF; CDR3nt: TGCGCCAGCAGCCCGGGTAGAACCTCTGGAAACACCATATATTTT
d_gene: .; v_gene: TRBV11-3; abundance: .; j_gene: TRBJ2-5; CDR3aa: CASSLGEKETQYF; CDR3nt: TGTGCCAGCAGCTTAGGAGAAAAAGAGACCCAGTACTTC
d_gene: TRBD1; v_gene: TRBV11-2; abundance: few; j_gene: TRBJ2-7; CDR3aa: CASSLGQQGAGYEQYF; CDR3nt: TGTGCCAGCAGCTTAGGTCAACAGGGGGCTGGGTACGAGCAGTACTTC
d_gene: .; v_gene: TRBV18; abundance: .; j_gene: TRBJ1-3; CDR3aa: CASSLTGRSGNTIYF; CDR3nt: TGTGCCAGCTCACTTACAGGGAGATCTGGAAACACCATATATTTT
d_gene: TRBD2; v_gene: TRBV5-1; abundance: .; j_gene: TRBJ2-3; CDR3aa: CASSLALAGAQSTDTQYF; CDR3nt: TGCGCCAGCAGCTTGGCCCTAGCGGGGGCCCAGAGCACAGATACGCAGTATTTT
d_gene: TRBD2; v_gene: TRBV5-1; abundance: .; j_gene: TRBJ2-7; CDR3aa: CASSFGTSGSSYEQYF; CDR3nt: TGCGCCAGCAGCTTCGGGACTAGCGGGAGCTCCTACGAGCAGTACTTC
d_gene: TRBD1; v_gene: TRBV12-5; abundance: .; j_gene: TRBJ1-1; CDR3aa: CASGLVIGGDRVDTEAFF; CDR3nt: TGTGCTAGTGGTTTGGTAATAGGGGGGGACAGGGTGGACACTGAAGCTTTCTTT
d_gene: .; v_gene: TRBV19; abundance: .; j_gene: TRBJ1-5; CDR3aa: CASSLDRPLAQHF; CDR3nt: TGTGCCAGTAGTCTGGACAGACCCTTGGCCCAGCATTTT
d_gene: .; v_gene: TRBV9; abundance: once; j_gene: TRBJ2-1; CDR3aa: CASSVEDRLSSYNEQFF; CDR3nt: TGTGCCAGCAGCGTAGAGGATCGACTAAGCTCCTACAATGAGCAGTTCTTC
d_gene: TRBD2; v_gene: TRBV29-1; abundance: .; j_gene: TRBJ2-1; CDR3aa: CSVQRRTSVYNEQFF; CDR3nt: TGCAGCGTCCAACGCCGGACTAGCGTCTACAATGAGCAGTTCTTC
d_gene: .; v_gene: TRBV9; abundance: .; j_gene: TRBJ1-3; CDR3aa: CASSSTPGLSSGNTIYF; CDR3nt: TGTGCCAGCAGCTCCACACCGGGACTCTCCTCTGGAAACACCATATATTTT
d_gene: .; v_gene: TRBV27; abundance: .; j_gene: TRBJ1-5; CDR3aa: CASSQRGGSSNQPQHF; CDR3nt: TGTGCCAGCAGCCAGAGGGGGGGGAGCTCCAATCAGCCCCAGCATTTT
d_gene: .; v_gene: TRBV5-1; abundance: .; j_gene: TRBJ1-2; CDR3aa: CASSLPDTTNYGYTF; CDR3nt: TGCGCCAGCAGCTTACCCGACACAACTAACTATGGCTACACCTTC
d_gene: TRBD1; v_gene: TRBV6-5; abundance: few; j_gene: TRBJ1-1; CDR3aa: CASSHRGAEAFF; CDR3nt: TGTGCCAGCAGTCACAGGGGCGCTGAAGCTTTCTTT
d_gene: .; v_gene: TRBV19; abundance: .; j_gene: TRBJ1-1; CDR3aa: CASSMGQGSTEAFF; CDR3nt: TGTGCCAGTAGTATGGGTCAGGGGAGCACTGAAGCTTTCTTT
d_gene: TRBD2; v_gene: TRBV18; abundance: .; j_gene: TRBJ2-3; CDR3aa: CASSPPVGGRNTDTQYF; CDR3nt: TGTGCCAGCTCACCACCGGTGGGCGGGAGGAACACAGATACGCAGTATTTT
d_gene: .; v_gene: TRBV19; abundance: .; j_gene: TRBJ1-1; CDR3aa: CASSTLVNTEAFF; CDR3nt: TGTGCCAGTAGTACCTTAGTGAACACTGAAGCTTTCTTT
d_gene: .; v_gene: TRBV13; abundance: .; j_gene: TRBJ2-3; CDR3aa: CASSLGGFGGTDTQYF; CDR3nt: TGTGCCAGCAGCTTAGGGGGCTTTGGCGGCACAGATACGCAGTATTTT
d_gene: TRBD2; v_gene: TRBV15; abundance: .; j_gene: TRBJ2-1; CDR3aa: CATSGLAGGLGNEQFF; CDR3nt: TGTGCCACCAGCGGACTAGCGGGGGGGCTCGGTAATGAGCAGTTCTTC
d_gene: TRBD1; v_gene: TRBV5-4; abundance: .; j_gene: TRBJ1-6; CDR3aa: CASSWGQGGSPLHF; CDR3nt: TGTGCCAGCAGCTGGGGACAGGGGGGATCACCCCTCCACTTT
d_gene: TRBD1; v_gene: TRBV11-2; abundance: .; j_gene: TRBJ1-2; CDR3aa: CASSRITGVPGYTF; CDR3nt: TGTGCCAGCAGCAGGATAACAGGGGTTCCTGGCTACACCTTC
d_gene: TRBD1; v_gene: TRBV6-5; abundance: .; j_gene: TRBJ1-2; CDR3aa: CASSSGQGSYGYTF; CDR3nt: TGTGCCAGCAGTTCCGGACAGGGTAGCTATGGCTACACCTTC
d_gene: .; v_gene: TRBV6-6; abundance: .; j_gene: TRBJ1-1; CDR3aa: CASIASANTEAFF; CDR3nt: TGTGCCAGCATAGCTTCGGCGAACACTGAAGCTTTCTTT
d_gene: .; v_gene: TRBV10-2; abundance: few; j_gene: TRBJ1-4; CDR3aa: CASRGLEDEKLFF; CDR3nt: TGCGCCAGCCGGGGACTTGAGGATGAAAAACTGTTTTTT
d_gene: TRBD1; v_gene: TRBV4-2; abundance: .; j_gene: TRBJ2-3; CDR3aa: CASSQPNPTGGRTDTQYF; CDR3nt: TGTGCCAGCAGCCAACCCAACCCGACAGGGGGCAGGACAGATACGCAGTATTTT
d_gene: .; v_gene: TRBV5-1; abundance: .; j_gene: TRBJ2-5; CDR3aa: CASSRSGWETQYF; CDR3nt: TGCGCCAGCAGCCGGAGCGGCTGGGAGACCCAGTACTTC
d_gene: .; v_gene: TRBV5-1; abundance: .; j_gene: TRBJ1-3; CDR3aa: CASSAPGLHSGNTIYF; CDR3nt: TGCGCCAGCAGCGCTCCAGGTCTTCACTCTGGAAACACCATATATTTT
d_gene: TRBD1; v_gene: TRBV30; abundance: .; j_gene: TRBJ1-2; CDR3aa: CAVDRANYGYTF; CDR3nt: TGTGCCGTAGACAGGGCGAACTATGGCTACACCTTC